Listed here are 15 T cell receptor beta chains from one sample, sequenced in a study of shared clonotypes between healthy human individuals. Profiling relied on immunoSEQ multiplex PCR, and the TCRdb table lists in-frame clones only, not all of them. Among hundreds of thousands of clones listed, approximately 75% were seen once. Sequenced: memory CD4+ T cells sorted from blood. Subset specified: CD45RA-negative fraction. The receptors stem from a woman aged 30 to 39 in good health.

The gene calls are TRBV19 and TRBJ1-4; D gene ambiguous. The CDR3 runs to 14 residues. Germline CDR1 LNHDA, CDR2 SQIVND (reference sequence). The ends were cut back, 3 bases at V and 3 bases at J, with 8 bases in the middle. CDR3 DNA: TGTGCCAGTAGTATCGTACGGGCTAATGAAAAACTGTTTTTT. This encodes CASSIVRANEKLFF.

This sequence joins TRBV15 and TRBJ1-4; D is perhaps TRBD1 (5 bases). This CDR3 is built from 16 residues. V was clipped by 0 bases and J by 5 bases, with 13 bases between them. Germline V gives CDR1 LNHNV, CDR2 YYDKDF (reference sequence). DNA of the CDR3: TGTGCCACCAGCAGAGATAGACGGGGCTCGAATGAAAAACTGTTTTTT. Its protein product is CATSRDRRGSNEKLFF. Together with reference TRBV15 and TRBJ1-4, the CDR3 gives the full variable domain: DAMVIQNPRYQVTQFGKPVTLSCSQTLNHNVMYWYQQKSSQAPKLLFHYYDKDFNNEADTPDNFQSRRPNTSFCFLDIRSPGLGDTAMYLCATSRDRRGSNEKLFFGSGTQLSVL.

This clone appeared once. The chain employs TRBV5-1 and TRBJ2-3, with 7 bases identical to TRBD2. Losses at the gene ends were 0 bases for V and 6 bases for J; bases not matched to a gene: 19. This CDR3 contains 19 residues. The V gene's germline CDR1 is SGHRS and CDR2 YFSETQ. CDR3 loop: CASSLGFRGAGLLQDTQYF. The CDR3 bases are TGCGCCAGCAGCTTGGGTTTTCGTGGAGCGGGACTATTGCAGGATACGCAGTATTTT.

The chain has TRBV25-1 and TRBJ2-2; 8 nucleotides agree with TRBD1. Germline CDR1 is MGHDK and CDR2 is SYGVNS. The V gene end was trimmed by 1 base and the J gene end by 4 bases; junction bases not matched to a gene: 2. The CDR3 extends over 15 amino acids. This CDR3 is CASSESRGPTGELFF. The DNA of the CDR3 is TGTGCCAGCAGTGAATCCAGGGGGCCCACCGGGGAGCTGTTTTTT.

The chain recombines TRBV28 with TRBJ2-7; 9 bases map to TRBD2. The trim removed 7 bases at V and 7 bases at J, leaving 11 bases unmatched. In germline, CDR1 is MDHEN, CDR2 SYDVKM. This CDR3 has 14 residues. CDR3 nucleotide sequence: TGTGCCAGCAAACCGCCGGGACTAGCTAGGGAGCAGTACTTC. It is translated as CASKPPGLAREQYF.

The chain combines TRBV30 with TRBJ2-7; D gene ambiguous. The germline V gene encodes CDR1 GTSNPN and CDR2 SVGIG (reference sequence). This CDR3 region has 12 residues. The V end lost 0 bases, the J end lost 9 bases, and 12 bases lay between the germline ends. CDR3 in DNA: TGTGCCTGGAGTGTAGAGGTGGTTGGGCAGTACTTC. Its protein is CAWSVEVVGQYF.

About this clone: This specimen includes other DNA sequences encoding the same CDR3. This chain joins TRBV28 and TRBJ1-1; D is uncertain. Looked up from germline, CDR1 is MDHEN and CDR2 is SYDVKM. CDR3 length: 11 residues. V lost 8 bases, J lost 2 bases, and 6 bases lay in between. The CDR3 here is CASSGNTEAFF. The CDR3 nucleotides are TGTGCCAGCTCTGGAAACACTGAAGCTTTCTTT. Full variable domain (outside the CDR3, taken from reference TRBV28 and TRBJ1-1): DVKVTQSSRYLVKRTGEKVFLECVQDMDHENMFWYRQDPGLGLRLIYFSYDVKMKEKGDIPEGYSVSREKKERFSLILESASTNQTSMYLCASSGNTEAFFGQGTRLTVV.

The V call is TRBV6-1, the J call TRBJ2-5, with 8 nucleotides matching TRBD1. V shed 1 base and J 5 bases; nucleotides not matched to a gene: 12. CDR1 and CDR2 from the germline V gene are MNHNS and SASEGT. CDR3 size: 17 residues. CDR3 DNA sequence: TGTGCCAGCAGTGAAGTAAGGGCAGGGGGCCCACGGGAGACCCAGTACTTC. This sequence encodes CASSEVRAGGPRETQYF.

CDR3 amino acids: CASSINLGPYEQYF. The CDR3 bases are TGTGCCAGTAGTATAAACCTGGGACCCTACGAGCAGTACTTC. This sequence joins TRBV19 and TRBJ2-5; tentatively, D is TRBD1 or TRBD2 (5 bases each). The J call may be incorrect, as the DNA end agrees better with TRBJ2-7. The CDR3 is made up of 14 amino acids. The germline gives CDR1 LNHDA, CDR2 SQIVND (reference sequence).

The table lists this clone with a few counts. V usage is TRBV30 and J usage is TRBJ2-6; no reliable D call. Germline CDR1 GTSNPN, CDR2 SVGIG (reference sequence). The V end lost 5 bases, the J end lost 2 bases, and 16 bases lay between the germline ends. CDR3 size: 16 residues. CDR3 DNA sequence: TGTGCCTGGGCAAGGATAGGGCGACCTGGGGCCAACGTCCTGACTTTC. Amino acid sequence: CAWARIGRPGANVLTF.

The V and J genes are TRBV27 and TRBJ2-1, with TRBD2 matching 10 bases. Germline V gives CDR1 MNHEY, CDR2 SMNVEV (reference sequence). This CDR3 spans 14 amino acids. Trimming cost V 2 bases and J 9 bases; bases outside gene matches: 4. The CDR3 DNA sequence: TGTGCCAGCAGTTTAGCAGCGGGAGGGAGTGAGCAGTTCTTC. Amino acids: CASSLAAGGSEQFF.

In its sample, this clone was seen many times. The gene calls are TRBV30 and TRBJ1-2; D unresolved. The CDR3 is 8 amino acids. With 4 bases removed from V and 8 bases from J, the gap between germline ends came to 2 bases. CDR1 is GTSNPN, CDR2 SVGIG, per germline (reference sequence). The CDR3 loop reads CAWMGYTF. In nucleotides, the CDR3 is TGTGCCTGGATGGGCTACACCTTC. The complete variable domain, with remaining parts taken from reference TRBV30 and TRBJ1-2, reads SQTIHQWPATLVQPVGSPLSLECTVEGTSNPNLYWYRQAAGRGLQLLFYSVGIGQISSEVPQNLSASRPQDRQFILSSKKLLLSDSGFYLCAWMGYTFGSGTRLTVV.

The table lists this clone with a count of one. This sequence joins TRBV7-6 and TRBJ2-7; no definite D call. The V and J ends lost 0 bases and 2 bases respectively, with 14 bases between them. CDR1 and CDR2 (germline): SGHVS, FNYEAQ. The CDR3 sequence is 16 residues long. The CDR3 sequence: CASSLAPGGPAYEQYF. CDR3 bases: TGTGCCAGCAGCTTAGCCCCCGGCGGCCCCGCCTACGAGCAGTACTTC.

The chain carries TRBV7-2 and TRBJ1-5, with 9 bases that match TRBD1. Trimming at V came to 0 bases and at J to 5 bases, leaving 5 bases not matched to a gene. Germline V gene sequence: CDR1 SGHTA, CDR2 FQGNSA. The length of the CDR3 is 16 residues. Here the CDR3 DNA reads TGTGCCAGCAGCTTAGCGGCTACAGGGGGCCATCAGCCCCAGCATTTT. Amino acids: CASSLAATGGHQPQHF.

The chain links TRBV7-2 to TRBJ2-1; 8 bases agree with TRBD2. In germline, CDR1 is SGHTA, CDR2 FQGNSA. The CDR3 extends over 15 amino acids. Losses at the gene ends were 5 bases for V and 7 bases for J; bases not matched to a gene: 10. This chain's CDR3 is CASSPPPTSVNEQFF. The DNA of the CDR3 is TGTGCCAGCAGCCCTCCCCCGACTAGCGTGAATGAGCAGTTCTTC.